A single sample is the source of the 16 T cell receptor beta chains below, sequenced in a study of PD-L1 blockade in urothelial cancer. The table came from immunoSEQ multiplex PCR; TCRdb's copy has only in-frame clones and leaves some out. This repertoire shows tens of thousands of clones, roughly four fifths found once; its top ten account for approximately 4.3%. As for time point: pretreatment peripheral blood. Sequences were derived from PBMCs, sampled around atezolizumab (anti-PD-L1) treatment. The source of these receptors is a man between 70 and 80 years old with urothelial cancer.

V and J are TRBV7-6 and TRBJ2-1; D gene uncertain. Germline assignment: CDR1 SGHVS and CDR2 FNYEAQ. Trimming pared 0 bases from V and 2 bases from J, leaving 5 bases between. The CDR3 length is 14 residues. The CDR3 bases are TGTGCCAGCAGCTTAGCTTTAACCTACAATGAGCAGTTCTTC. Amino acid sequence: CASSLALTYNEQFF.

This clone is medium-sized within its sample. The chain is built from TRBV10-3 and TRBJ1-3; a possible D gene is TRBD1 (5 bases). Germline lookup yields CDR1 ENHRY and CDR2 SYGVKD. Trimming took 11 bases from V and 0 from J, leaving 11 bases between them. The CDR3 contains 13 residues. CDR3 DNA: TGTGCCGTCCGACAGCCCTCTGGAAACACCATATATTTT. Protein sequence: CAVRQPSGNTIYF.

This sequence joins TRBV19 and TRBJ2-5; 8 bases are shared with TRBD1. The germline CDR1 and CDR2 sequences are LNHDA and SQIVND (reference sequence). V shed 5 bases, J shed 7 bases, and the junction held 9 bases outside the gene matches. The CDR3 runs to 14 residues. The chain's CDR3 is CASSAGQGGMTQYF. The CDR3 coding sequence is TGTGCCAGTAGTGCCGGACAGGGTGGTATGACCCAGTACTTC.

Remarks on this clone: Other nucleotide sequences in the sample specify the same CDR3. The chain employs TRBV19 and TRBJ1-5; D is ambiguous. V gave up 3 bases and J gave up 5 bases, with 11 bases separating them. The CDR3 loop spans 14 amino acids. The V gene's germline CDR1 is LNHDA and CDR2 SQIVND (reference sequence). The CDR3 DNA is TGTGCCAGTAGTATCACACGGGGAGATCAGCCCCAGCATTTT. This sequence encodes CASSITRGDQPQHF.

V usage is TRBV4-2 and J usage is TRBJ1-1; tentatively, D is TRBD1 (6 bases). V lost 3 bases and J lost 1, with 9 bases in between. Germline CDR1 reads LGHNA; CDR2 reads YNFKEQ. This CDR3 comprises 14 residues. As DNA, the CDR3 is TGTGCCAGCAGCCAGGACAGAGAGAACACTGAAGCTTTCTTT. Protein sequence: CASSQDRENTEAFF.

The chain uses TRBV19 and TRBJ2-3; 10 nucleotides align to TRBD2. After removal of 5 bases from V and 2 bases from J, the junction contained 10 bases not matched to a gene. Germline lookup yields CDR1 LNHDA and CDR2 SQIVND (reference sequence). The CDR3 covers 17 residues. This CDR3 reads CASSPHTGTSVTDTQYF. In DNA, the CDR3 is TGTGCCAGTAGTCCCCACACCGGGACTAGCGTCACAGATACGCAGTATTTT.

The CDR3 region is CASKPGHGLLKQYF. The CDR3 DNA is TGTGCCAGTAAGCCGGGACATGGACTCCTAAAGCAGTACTTC. The chain uses TRBV27 and TRBJ2-7, with D tentatively TRBD1 (6 bases). In germline, CDR1 is MNHEY, CDR2 SMNVEV (reference sequence). The CDR3 is 14 residues long. Trimming took 9 bases from V and 8 from J, leaving 23 bases between them.

The chain joins TRBV7-8 to TRBJ2-3; 8 bases fit TRBD1. CDR1 is SGHVS and CDR2 is FQNEAQ in the germline V gene. J lost 3 bases, V lost 5 bases, and 7 bases had no gene match. This CDR3 is built from 15 residues. This CDR3 is CASSPKQGGTDTQYF. CDR3 nucleotide sequence: TGTGCCAGCAGCCCCAAACAGGGGGGAACAGATACGCAGTATTTT.

CDR3 sequence (DNA): TGTGCCAGCAGTTCCCCGGGACAGGGGCCTGGAAACACCATATATTTT. As protein: CASSSPGQGPGNTIYF. J is TRBJ1-3 and V is TRBV2; 10 bases line up with TRBD1. There are 16 residues in the CDR3. Per germline, CDR1 SNHLY and CDR2 FYNNEI. V shed 5 bases, J shed 2 bases, and the junction held 6 bases outside the gene matches.

This clone occurred a few times. V gene TRBV6-1 combines with J gene TRBJ1-1, with a tentative D call TRBD1 (5 bases). The CDR3 loop spans 13 amino acids. Trimming pared 5 bases from V and 6 bases from J, leaving 13 bases between. CDR1 is MNHNS and CDR2 is SASEGT in the germline V gene. CDR3 protein: CASSPFGQSEAFF. In DNA form, the CDR3 reads TGTGCCAGCAGTCCCTTTGGACAATCTGAAGCTTTCTTT.

V usage is TRBV14 and J usage is TRBJ2-7; D is unresolved. Germline CDR1 and CDR2: SGHDN and FVKESK. This CDR3 has 13 residues. Trimming took off 8 bases at V and 0 bases at J, with 11 bases between the two ends. The CDR3 loop reads CASRHFHSYEQYF. DNA for the CDR3: TGTGCCAGCCGACACTTCCACTCCTACGAGCAGTACTTC.

The chain couples TRBV21-1 to TRBJ2-7; the D segment call TRBD1 is taken from the table without a DNA check. TRBV21-1 is labeled a pseudogene. There are 14 residues in the CDR3. CDR3 in DNA: TGTGCCAGCAGCAAAGAGGACAGGGGGCGGGGTATGTACTTC. Its translation: CASSKEDRGRGMYF.

The chain combines TRBV5-1 with TRBJ2-7; D is possibly TRBD2 (5 bases). With 0 bases removed from V and 0 bases from J, the gap between germline ends came to 10 bases. The length of the CDR3 is 15 residues. Per the germline V gene, CDR1 is SGHRS and CDR2 is YFSETQ. CDR3 region: CASSLGGAGSYEQYF. Written as DNA, the CDR3 is TGCGCCAGCAGCTTGGGGGGAGCCGGCTCCTACGAGCAGTACTTC.

The chain joins TRBV6-1 to TRBJ2-1, with 12 bases fitting TRBD1. The germline V gene has CDR1 MNHNS and CDR2 SASEGT. J gave up 10 bases and V 1 base, and 8 bases lay outside the gene matches. CDR3 size: 16 residues. CDR3: CASSEVPGQGAGEQFF. CDR3 bases: TGTGCCAGCAGTGAAGTCCCGGGACAGGGGGCTGGAGAGCAGTTCTTC.

This clone was seen a single time. The chain carries TRBV4-3 and TRBJ2-1; 8 bases match TRBD1. The CDR3 spans 14 residues. Germline-derived CDR1 and CDR2 are LGHNA and YSLEER. V dropped 1 base and J dropped 8; count of bases not matched to a gene: 4. The CDR3 nucleotides are TGCGCCAGCAGCCAAGGGACGGACAGGGATGAGCAGTTCTTC. This sequence encodes CASSQGTDRDEQFF.

Comments on this clone: The same CDR3 also results from other DNA sequences found in this sample. The chain recombines TRBV9 with TRBJ1-4; D call uncertain. Deletions cut 7 bases from V and 4 bases from J, with 8 bases between. CDR3 size: 12 residues. Germline V CDR1 and CDR2: SGDLS, YYNGEE. CDR3 coding DNA: TGTGCCAGCGGGCTGAGTAATGAAAAACTGTTTTTT. It codes for CASGLSNEKLFF.